Below, 30 T cell receptor beta chains from the same sample are listed, as sequenced in a study of T cells in Graves' hyperthyroidism and ophthalmopathy. RNA transcripts were the template for amplifying TCR beta CDR3 regions. HTBI primers were employed in a first-round RT-PCR of the TCR CDR3. One entry per CDR3 protein, called by TCRdb with MiXCR from the multiplex PCR reads. Of about 740,000 distinct CDR3 sequences listed, approximately 14% were seen once; the top ten hold about 10%. Sequencing was done on a sample of blood. The receptors originated from a woman under 30 with Graves' hyperthyroidism.

The rearrangement links TRBV7-2 to TRBJ2-7; D unresolved. V dropped 5 bases and J dropped 6 bases, with 17 bases sitting between them. The CDR3 totals 14 residues. Germline V CDR1 and CDR2: SGHTA, FQGNSA. The CDR3 protein is CASSTFGPLGEQYF. CDR3 sequence (DNA): TGTGCCAGCAGCACCTTCGGACCGTTAGGCGAGCAGTACTTC. Using reference TRBV7-2 and TRBJ2-7 for the parts outside the CDR3, the full variable domain is GAGVSQSPSNKVTEKGKDVELRCDPISGHTALYWYRQSLGQGLEFLIYFQGNSAPDKSGLPSDRFSAERTGGSVSTLTIQRTQQEDSAVYLCASSTFGPLGEQYFGPGTRLTVT.

There are a few counts of this clonotype. The CDR3 DNA is TGTGCCAGCGACGAGGACAGAGACCATCACGAGAACACCATATATTTT. Residues: CASDEDRDHHENTIYF. The chain joins TRBV6-2 or TRBV6-3 to TRBJ1-3; a weak D match, TRBD1 (6 bases). With 8 bases removed from V and 7 bases from J, the gap between germline ends came to 24 bases. Per germline, CDR1 MNHEY and CDR2 SVGEGT. This CDR3 is 16 amino acids long.

In this sample, this clonotype turned up a few times. The V and J genes are TRBV9 and TRBJ2-7, with 9 nucleotides matching TRBD1. Germline V gene sequence: CDR1 SGDLS, CDR2 YYNGEE. The CDR3 runs to 15 residues. Trimming cost V 0 bases and J 3 bases; bases outside gene matches: 4. This CDR3 reads CASSVDGTGFYEQYF. DNA of the CDR3: TGTGCCAGCAGCGTAGATGGGACAGGGTTCTACGAGCAGTACTTC.

Many counts were recorded for this clonotype. V usage is TRBV10-3 and J usage is TRBJ1-1; D not resolved. The CDR3 runs to 13 residues. Per germline, CDR1 ENHRY and CDR2 SYGVKD. With 9 bases removed from V and 0 bases from J, the gap between germline ends came to 11 bases. The CDR3 nucleotides are TGTGCCATAAGAGACGGTGTGAACACTGAAGCTTTCTTT. Translated, it gives CAIRDGVNTEAFF.

There are a few counts of this clonotype. One junction end does not reproduce the germline sequence, and a read error may be involved. The gene calls are TRBV18 and TRBJ2-3, with a weak D call TRBD2 (5 bases). Germline CDR1 reads KGHSH; CDR2 reads LQKENI. The CDR3 is made up of 13 amino acids. CDR3 nucleotide sequence: TGTGCCAGCTCCGACGGCCGGGGAGATATGCAGTATTTT. It specifies CASSDGRGDMQYF.

This chain connects TRBV28 to TRBJ2-2, with D unresolved. The V and J ends lost 5 bases and 7 bases respectively, with 14 bases between them. This CDR3 has 14 residues. Germline lookup yields CDR1 MDHEN and CDR2 SYDVKM. For the CDR3, the DNA is TGTGCCAGCAGTACCCCTTCGGGCGGCGGGGAGCTGTTTTTT. It codes for CASSTPSGGGELFF.

There are many counts of this clonotype. The V gene is TRBV13, the J gene TRBJ2-3; a possible D gene is TRBD2 (6 bases). CDR3 length equals 15 residues. The ends were cut back, 5 bases at V and 0 bases at J, with 12 bases in the middle. Germline-derived CDR1 and CDR2 are PRHDT and FYEKMQ (reference sequence). Here the CDR3 reads CASSQSSGSTDTQYF. The CDR3 bases are TGTGCCAGCAGCCAATCGAGCGGGAGCACAGATACGCAGTATTTT.

This clonotype was observed at least ten times. The rearrangement uses TRBV9 and TRBJ2-3; 10 nucleotides agree with TRBD2. The CDR3 has 16 amino acids. With V trimmed by 3 bases and J by 0 bases, 4 bases remained unmatched. Germline loops: CDR1 SGDLS, CDR2 YYNGEE. CDR3 sequence reads: CASSGAAGGSTDTQYF. CDR3 DNA sequence: TGTGCCAGCAGCGGCGCAGCGGGAGGGAGCACAGATACGCAGTATTTT. Combining the CDR3 with reference TRBV9 and TRBJ2-3 gives the whole variable domain DSGVTQTPKHLITATGQRVTLRCSPRSGDLSVYWYQQSLDQGLQFLIQYYNGEERAKGNILERFSAQQFPDLHSELNLSSLELGDSALYFCASSGAAGGSTDTQYFGPGTRLTVL.

This clonotype was counted at least ten times. The rearrangement uses TRBV5-1 and TRBJ2-2; a possible D gene is TRBD2 (5 bases). Deletions cut 7 bases from V and 7 bases from J, with 8 bases between. This CDR3 contains 11 residues. Germline CDR1 and CDR2: SGHRS and YFSETQ. The chain's CDR3 is CASEGSGELFF. As DNA, the CDR3 is TGCGCCAGCGAAGGGAGCGGGGAGCTGTTTTTT.

The sample holds many counts of this clonotype. The rearrangement links TRBV7-8 to TRBJ2-7, with D unresolved. V lost 5 bases and J lost 2, with 13 bases in between. There are 14 residues in the CDR3. Germline assignment: CDR1 SGHVS and CDR2 FQNEAQ. The CDR3 region has the DNA TGTGCCAGCAGCCCGAGACGGATAGCCTACGAGCAGTACTTC. Its translation: CASSPRRIAYEQYF.

There are many counts of this clonotype. J is TRBJ1-1 and V is TRBV20-1, with 8 bases fitting TRBD1. With 5 bases clipped from V and 5 bases from J, the junction kept 4 bases outside the gene matches. This CDR3 is 12 amino acids long. CDR1 DFQATT and CDR2 SNEGSKA come from the germline V gene (reference sequence). This CDR3 is CSADRQGTEAFF. The CDR3 DNA sequence: TGCAGTGCTGATAGACAGGGGACTGAAGCTTTCTTT.

This clonotype was seen at least ten times. This chain joins TRBV13 and TRBJ2-2; a weak D match, TRBD2 (6 bases). CDR3 length: 16 residues. V was shortened by 5 bases and J by 4 bases, with 17 bases between the two germline ends. Germline-derived CDR1 and CDR2 are PRHDT and FYEKMQ (reference sequence). The CDR3 DNA follows: TGTGCCAGCAGCCAGACCCCCGGAGCGGGCACCGGGGAGCTGTTTTTT. Residues: CASSQTPGAGTGELFF.

In its sample, this clonotype was seen many times. J is TRBJ2-2 and V is TRBV11-2; no firm D call. Germline V gene lookup returns CDR1 SGHAT and CDR2 FQNNGV. The CDR3 is 15 amino acids. Trimming removed 2 bases from V and 0 bases from J, with 7 bases in between. The DNA of the CDR3 is TGTGCCAGCAGCTTATACGGCTCGAACACCGGGGAGCTGTTTTTT. Translated, it gives CASSLYGSNTGELFF.

In this sample, this clonotype turned up many times. CDR3 bases: TGCGCCAGCAGCTTGGGAGCGGGTAGCAGAGGCGAGCAGTTCTTC. It yields the protein CASSLGAGSRGEQFF. V is TRBV5-1 and J is TRBJ2-1, with D possibly TRBD2 on 6 matching bases. Trimming removed 0 bases from V and 10 bases from J, with 17 bases in between. Germline V lookup: CDR1 SGHRS, CDR2 YFSETQ. The CDR3 covers 15 residues.

The V and J genes are TRBV7-9 and TRBJ2-7; perhaps TRBD1 as D (6 bases). The CDR3 loop spans 18 amino acids. Trimming pared 5 bases from V and 0 bases from J, leaving 23 bases between. Germline CDR1 reads SEHNR; CDR2 reads FQNEAQ (reference sequence). The CDR3 here is CASSPSQKGVIISYEQYF. For the CDR3, the DNA is TGTGCCAGCAGCCCAAGCCAGAAGGGGGTCATTATCTCCTACGAGCAGTACTTC.

This clonotype was counted ten times or more. The chain recombines TRBV5-8 with TRBJ2-2; D is unclear. The CDR3 consists of 15 residues. From germline, CDR1 is SGHTS and CDR2 YDEGEE. The germline V and J ends were trimmed by 2 bases and 3 bases, with 11 bases remaining between them. The CDR3 here is CASSLGRIHTGELFF. CDR3 sequence (DNA): TGTGCCAGCAGCTTAGGCAGGATCCACACCGGGGAGCTGTTTTTT. The full variable domain, in which reference TRBV5-8 and TRBJ2-2 provide the parts outside the CDR3, is EAGVTQSPTHLIKTRGQQATLRCSPISGHTSVYWYQQALGLGLQFLLWYDEGEERNRGNFPPRFSGRQFPNYSSELNVNALELEDSALYLCASSLGRIHTGELFFGEGSRLTVL.

This clonotype showed up just a few times. V and J are TRBV2 and TRBJ2-3; D might be TRBD1 or TRBD2, each matching 6 bases. Trimming removed 11 bases from V and 7 bases from J, with 13 bases in between. In germline, CDR1 is SNHLY, CDR2 FYNNEI. The CDR3 is 11 amino acids. The CDR3 nucleotides are TGTGCCGTAGGGGGGATTCATACGCAGTATTTT. This codes for CAVGGIHTQYF.

This clonotype was counted a few times. J is TRBJ1-1 and V is TRBV7-9; the match to TRBD1 covers 7 bases. Looked up from germline, CDR1 is SEHNR and CDR2 is FQNEAQ (reference sequence). V gave up 5 bases and J gave up 1 base; unmatched junction bases: 7. The length of the CDR3 is 15 residues. The CDR3 sequence: CASSRRQGPNTEAFF. In nucleotides, the CDR3 is TGTGCCAGCAGCAGAAGACAGGGACCGAACACTGAAGCTTTCTTT.

This chain joins TRBV6-5 and TRBJ1-2; D unresolved. Trimming shortened V by 0 bases and J by 8 bases, and 10 bases separated the two germline ends. The CDR3 totals 13 residues. Germline CDR1 is MNHEY and CDR2 is SVGAGI. CDR3 amino acids: CASSYSWVEGYTF. CDR3 bases: TGTGCCAGCAGTTACTCCTGGGTTGAAGGCTACACCTTC.

CDR3 loop: CASSLVDAVTEAFF. CDR3 DNA sequence: TGTGCCAGCAGCTTAGTGGATGCTGTCACTGAAGCTTTCTTT. V usage is TRBV7-2 and J usage is TRBJ1-1; no clear D gene. Germline values: CDR1 SGHTA, CDR2 FQGNSA. V was shortened by 1 base and J by 4 bases, with 10 bases between the two germline ends. This CDR3 region has 14 residues.

The chain recombines TRBV6-1 with TRBJ2-5, with D perhaps matching TRBD1 or TRBD2 (5 bases each). Trimming took off 6 bases at V and 0 bases at J, with 14 bases between the two ends. Germline-derived CDR1 and CDR2 are MNHNS and SASEGT. The length of the CDR3 is 15 residues. In nucleotides, the CDR3 is TGTGCCAGCAGGGGGGACGGATTGTACCAAGAGACCCAGTACTTC. This encodes CASRGDGLYQETQYF.

This chain links TRBV20-1 with TRBJ2-7; tentative D call: TRBD2 (6 bases). Germline V CDR1 and CDR2: DFQATT, SNEGSKA (reference sequence). This CDR3 comprises 14 residues. Trimming took off 1 base at V and 4 bases at J, with 14 bases between the two ends. Here the CDR3 reads CSARGVLGRYEQYF. For the CDR3, the DNA is TGCAGTGCTAGAGGGGTTTTAGGGAGGTACGAGCAGTACTTC.

This clonotype was recorded at least ten times. This chain connects TRBV20-1 to TRBJ2-5, with 9 bases fitting TRBD1. The V segment lost 6 bases and the J segment 5 bases; nucleotides outside the gene matches: 10. The germline CDR1 and CDR2 sequences are DFQATT and SNEGSKA (reference sequence). The CDR3 runs 14 residues. The CDR3 is CSAPPTGGFETQYF. DNA of the CDR3: TGCAGTGCACCACCTACAGGGGGCTTTGAGACCCAGTACTTC.

This clonotype has more than one count but fewer than ten. V gene TRBV6-5 combines with J gene TRBJ2-5, with 11 bases matching TRBD2. V lost 1 base to trimming and J lost 5 bases; unmatched junction nucleotides: 9. The germline CDR1 and CDR2 sequences are MNHEY and SVGAGI. CDR3 length equals 17 residues. The CDR3 spells CASSYWNSGRAGETQYF. CDR3 in DNA: TGTGCCAGCAGTTACTGGAATAGCGGGAGGGCAGGGGAGACCCAGTACTTC.

The rearrangement joins TRBV10-3 to TRBJ2-5, with TRBD1 as a possible D gene (5 bases). Trimming took 10 bases from V and 0 from J, leaving 12 bases between them. Germline CDR1 is ENHRY and CDR2 is SYGVKD. CDR3 length: 13 amino acids. CDR3 sequence (DNA): TGTGCCACCTCGACAGAGAACCAAGAGACCCAGTACTTC. Residues: CATSTENQETQYF.

This clonotype was recorded a few times. The rearrangement links TRBV20-1 to TRBJ1-2; D perhaps matches TRBD1 (5 bases). Germline CDR1 reads DFQATT; CDR2 reads SNEGSKA (reference sequence). Trimming left V 1 base short and J 2 bases short, with 11 bases between. The CDR3 spans 14 residues. The CDR3 is CSARGGGENYGYTF. The CDR3 DNA reads as TGCAGTGCTAGAGGAGGAGGGGAAAACTATGGCTACACCTTC.

This clonotype was counted between two and nine times. V and J are TRBV7-3 and TRBJ2-5, with 7 bases identical to TRBD2. CDR1 and CDR2 from the germline V gene are SGHTA and FQGTGA. The CDR3 consists of 17 residues. The ends lost 0 bases at V and 2 bases at J; junction bases unmatched: 9. This CDR3 reads CASSLTGGREAQETQYF. CDR3 nucleotide sequence: TGTGCCAGCAGCTTAACTGGCGGGAGAGAGGCGCAAGAGACCCAGTACTTC.

The J gene is TRBJ1-3, the V gene TRBV12-3 or TRBV12-4, with D tentatively TRBD1 (5 bases). Between the trimmed V and J ends, which lost 2 bases and 3 bases, there was a span of 11 bases. The CDR3 is 15 amino acids. The CDR3, as DNA: TGTGCCAGCAGTTTAACGTGGGGGAGTGGAAACACCATATATTTT. It translates to CASSLTWGSGNTIYF.

This clonotype was detected ten times or more. V gene TRBV12-3 or TRBV12-4 combines with J gene TRBJ1-1; D gene unclear. The CDR3 is made up of 15 amino acids. Trimming cost V 3 bases and J 0 bases, with 11 bases left between them. The CDR3 loop is CASSFRYSMNTEAFF. CDR3 coding DNA: TGTGCCAGCAGTTTTCGATACAGCATGAACACTGAAGCTTTCTTT.

This clonotype was detected only a few times. This rearrangement joins TRBV2 to TRBJ1-1; 7 bases match TRBD1. The CDR3 is 15 amino acids. Looked up from germline, CDR1 is SNHLY and CDR2 is FYNNEI. V trimming: 8 bases; J trimming: 5 bases; junction bases outside the gene matches: 14. CDR3 DNA sequence: TGTGCCAGCCAGAACAGGGGAGTCAGAGAAACTGAAGCTTTCTTT. As protein: CASQNRGVRETEAFF.